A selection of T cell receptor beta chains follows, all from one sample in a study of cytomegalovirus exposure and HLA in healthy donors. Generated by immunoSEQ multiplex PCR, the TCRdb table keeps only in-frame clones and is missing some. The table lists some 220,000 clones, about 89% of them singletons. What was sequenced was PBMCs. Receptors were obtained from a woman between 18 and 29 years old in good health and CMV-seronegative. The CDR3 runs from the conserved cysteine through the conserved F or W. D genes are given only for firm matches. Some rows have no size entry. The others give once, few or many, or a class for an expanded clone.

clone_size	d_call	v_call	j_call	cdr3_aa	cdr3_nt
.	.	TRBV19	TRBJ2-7	CASSPEGELLQYF	TGTGCCAGTTCTCCTGAGGGAGAGCTTCTCCAGTACTTC
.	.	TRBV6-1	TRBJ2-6	CASSEFAAGDNGLTF	TGTGCCAGCAGTGAATTTGCGGCAGGGGACAACGGCCTGACTTTC
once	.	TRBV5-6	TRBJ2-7	CASSLGSILGSYEQYF	TGTGCCAGCAGCTTGGGGAGTATCCTAGGCTCCTACGAGCAGTACTTC
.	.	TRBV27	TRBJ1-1	CASSWGNGYTEAFF	TGTGCCAGCAGTTGGGGCAACGGGTACACTGAAGCTTTCTTT
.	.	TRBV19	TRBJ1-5	CASASTPYSNQPQHF	TGTGCCAGTGCATCCACCCCCTATAGCAATCAGCCCCAGCATTTT
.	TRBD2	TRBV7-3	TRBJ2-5	CASSLSSGGETQYF	TGTGCCAGCAGCTTATCGAGCGGGGGGGAGACCCAGTACTTC
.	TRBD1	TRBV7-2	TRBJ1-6	CASSRDSEDYNSPLHF	TGTGCCAGCAGCCGGGACAGTGAAGACTATAATTCACCCCTCCACTTT
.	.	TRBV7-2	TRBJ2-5	CASSLAGPTPQETQYF	TGTGCCAGCAGCTTAGCGGGGCCGACCCCGCAAGAGACCCAGTACTTC
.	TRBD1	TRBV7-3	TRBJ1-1	CASSLRDRTTEAFF	TGTGCCAGCAGCTTACGGGACAGGACCACTGAAGCTTTCTTT
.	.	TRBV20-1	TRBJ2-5	CSARTAAQYF	TGCAGTGCTAGAACGGCGGCCCAGTACTTC
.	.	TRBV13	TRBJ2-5	CASSPGETQYF	TGTGCCAGCAGCCCCGGAGAGACCCAGTACTTC
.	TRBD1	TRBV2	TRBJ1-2	CASNDRDDGYTF	TGTGCCAGCAACGACAGGGATGATGGCTACACCTTC
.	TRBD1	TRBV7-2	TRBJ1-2	CASSLQRQGYGYTF	TGTGCCAGCAGCTTACAGAGACAGGGATATGGCTACACCTTC
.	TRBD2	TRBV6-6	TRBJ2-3	CASSFQGLAGGTQYF	TGTGCCAGCAGTTTTCAAGGACTAGCGGGAGGTACGCAGTATTTT
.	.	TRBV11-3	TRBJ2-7	CASSLRSGEQYF	TGTGCCAGCAGCCTTAGATCTGGTGAGCAGTACTTC
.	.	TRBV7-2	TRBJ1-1	CASSFAAQMNTEAFF	TGTGCCAGCAGCTTTGCCGCACAGATGAACACTGAAGCTTTCTTT
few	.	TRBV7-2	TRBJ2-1	CASSLDLAYNEQFF	TGTGCCAGCAGCTTAGATCTAGCGTACAATGAGCAGTTCTTC
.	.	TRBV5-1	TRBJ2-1	CASSLGAGGQYNEQFF	TGCGCCAGCAGCTTGGGGGCAGGTGGTCAGTACAATGAGCAGTTCTTC
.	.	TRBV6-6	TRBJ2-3	CASVTGQWNTQYF	TGTGCCAGTGTTACAGGGCAATGGAATACGCAGTATTTT
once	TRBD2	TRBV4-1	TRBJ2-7	CASSQKSSGGAYEQYF	TGCGCCAGCAGCCAAAAAAGTAGCGGGGGGGCATACGAGCAGTACTTC
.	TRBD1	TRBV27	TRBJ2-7	CASSSFWGGQGEQYF	TGTGCCAGCAGTTCCTTTTGGGGAGGACAGGGAGAGCAGTACTTC